This entry features one T cell receptor beta chain sequence. Its cognate antigen is unknown. The junction departs from the called germline gene at one end, perhaps through a read error. The data are from a study of cytomegalovirus exposure and HLA in healthy donors. Produced via immunoSEQ multiplex PCR; TCRdb's table is partial and in-frame only. The sample consists of over 150,000 clones, under 95% of them appearing once. General observations from the study: Subsequent analysis revealed that first-cohort TCR clusters tended to co-occur in the approximately 120 validation repertoires. Across donors, most TCRs were seen rarely, yet some public ones were widespread. Altogether, 150 to 200 TCR beta chains were recorded as cytomegalovirus-associated.

The origin of this receptor is a woman between 18 and 29 years old in good health and CMV-seropositive. The sequenced material came from PBMCs.

The chain's CDR3 is CASGLGTGLPLFF. The CDR3 bases are TGTGCTAGTGGTTTGGGGACAGGACTGCCCCTCTTCTTC. The V call is TRBV12-5, the J call TRBJ1-2; the match to TRBD1 covers 7 bases. Germline V lookup: CDR1 LGHNT, CDR2 FRNRAP. This CDR3 comprises 13 residues.